This is a list of T cell receptor beta chains from one sample in a study of shared clonotypes between healthy human individuals. The protocol was immunoSEQ multiplex PCR, while the TCRdb copy is restricted to in-frame clones and leaves out a portion. The sample yields roughly 480,000 clones, 70% to 85% seen once. The sequenced sample was PBMCs. The source of these receptors is a woman in her forties in good health. Some clones in this sample may be carry-over from other donors' samples. The CDR3 runs from the conserved cysteine through the conserved F or W. The order of the fields is CDR3 protein, CDR3 DNA, J gene, D gene, clone size, V gene. D genes are given only for firm matches. Size tells how often a clone was seen (once, few, many) or the class of an expanded clone, and some rows leave it out.

CDR3 protein: CASGSSGRNEQYF
CDR3 DNA: TGTGCCAGCGGGTCTAGCGGGAGGAACGAGCAGTACTTC
J gene: TRBJ2-7
D gene: TRBD2
clone size: .
V gene: TRBV27

CDR3 protein: CASSPRASGDNEQFF
CDR3 DNA: TGTGCCAGCTCACCGAGGGCTAGCGGGGACAATGAGCAGTTCTTC
J gene: TRBJ2-1
D gene: TRBD2
clone size: .
V gene: TRBV18

CDR3 protein: CASTPRDRGIYGYTF
CDR3 DNA: TGTGCCAGCACACCTCGGGACAGGGGTATCTATGGCTACACCTTC
J gene: TRBJ1-2
D gene: TRBD1
clone size: .
V gene: TRBV2

CDR3 protein: CAWSVTSARYNEQFF
CDR3 DNA: TGTGCCTGGAGTGTTACTAGCGCGCGCTACAATGAGCAGTTCTTC
J gene: TRBJ2-1
D gene: TRBD2
clone size: .
V gene: TRBV30

CDR3 protein: CASSDSGRARTDTQYF
CDR3 DNA: TGTGCCAGCAGTGACAGCGGGAGGGCTCGCACAGATACGCAGTATTTT
J gene: TRBJ2-3
D gene: TRBD2
clone size: .
V gene: TRBV2

CDR3 protein: CASSYSGPSYNEQFF
CDR3 DNA: TGTGCCAGCAGTTACTCGGGTCCTTCCTACAATGAGCAGTTCTTC
J gene: TRBJ2-1
D gene: .
clone size: .
V gene: TRBV6-6

CDR3 protein: CASNPGTYMNTEAFF
CDR3 DNA: TGTGCCAGCAATCCCGGGACATACATGAACACTGAAGCTTTCTTT
J gene: TRBJ1-1
D gene: .
clone size: few
V gene: TRBV28

CDR3 protein: CATSRDQLGTPNEQFF
CDR3 DNA: TGTGCCACCAGCAGAGATCAGTTAGGGACTCCTAATGAGCAGTTCTTC
J gene: TRBJ2-1
D gene: .
clone size: .
V gene: TRBV15

CDR3 protein: CASSPPRVGSGANVLTF
CDR3 DNA: TGTGCCAGCAGCCCCCCACGGGTTGGCTCTGGGGCCAACGTCCTGACTTTC
J gene: TRBJ2-6
D gene: .
clone size: .
V gene: TRBV7-3

CDR3 protein: CASSTRTGDNEKLFF
CDR3 DNA: TGTGCCAGCAGTACCCGGACAGGGGATAATGAAAAACTGTTTTTT
J gene: TRBJ1-4
D gene: TRBD1
clone size: .
V gene: TRBV28

CDR3 protein: CASSSPGVREQYF
CDR3 DNA: TGCGCCAGCAGCTCCCCAGGGGTCCGTGAGCAGTACTTC
J gene: TRBJ2-7
D gene: .
clone size: .
V gene: TRBV4-1

CDR3 protein: CASSRDRGRSEQFF
CDR3 DNA: TGCGCCAGCAGCCGGGACAGGGGTCGTAGTGAGCAGTTCTTC
J gene: TRBJ2-1
D gene: TRBD1
clone size: .
V gene: TRBV5-1

CDR3 protein: CASSWDIQETQYF
CDR3 DNA: TGCGCCAGCAGCTGGGACATCCAAGAGACCCAGTACTTC
J gene: TRBJ2-5
D gene: .
clone size: few
V gene: TRBV5-1

CDR3 protein: CASSSGVQTYEQYF
CDR3 DNA: TGTGCCAGCAGCTCAGGGGTTCAGACCTACGAGCAGTACTTC
J gene: TRBJ2-7
D gene: .
clone size: .
V gene: TRBV7-6

CDR3 protein: CASSPLQGANTEAFF
CDR3 DNA: TGTGCCAGCAGCCCACTACAGGGGGCGAACACTGAAGCTTTCTTT
J gene: TRBJ1-1
D gene: TRBD1
clone size: .
V gene: TRBV27

CDR3 protein: CASGRGVNTEAFF
CDR3 DNA: TGTGCCAGTGGACGGGGAGTGAACACTGAAGCTTTCTTT
J gene: TRBJ1-1
D gene: .
clone size: few
V gene: TRBV19

CDR3 protein: CASSWGVPNEQFF
CDR3 DNA: TGTGCCAGCAGCTGGGGGGTTCCCAATGAGCAGTTCTTC
J gene: TRBJ2-1
D gene: .
clone size: .
V gene: TRBV5-6

CDR3 protein: CASSLDSEYSGANVLTF
CDR3 DNA: TGTGCCAGCAGCTTAGATTCGGAATACTCTGGGGCCAACGTCCTGACTTTC
J gene: TRBJ2-6
D gene: .
clone size: .
V gene: TRBV11-2

CDR3 protein: CASSLNRGTEAFF
CDR3 DNA: TGTGCCAGCAGTCTGAACAGGGGCACTGAAGCTTTCTTT
J gene: TRBJ1-1
D gene: TRBD1
clone size: .
V gene: TRBV27

CDR3 protein: CASSSRGTTGELFF
CDR3 DNA: TGTGCCAGTAGTAGTCGCGGGACGACCGGGGAGCTGTTTTTT
J gene: TRBJ2-2
D gene: .
clone size: .
V gene: TRBV19

CDR3 protein: CASSFGTANEKLFF
CDR3 DNA: TGTGCCAGCAGCTTCGGTACGGCTAATGAAAAACTGTTTTTT
J gene: TRBJ1-4
D gene: .
clone size: once
V gene: TRBV7-9

CDR3 protein: CASSLRVAGRVNEQFF
CDR3 DNA: TGTGCCAGCAGCCTCCGGGTAGCGGGAAGAGTCAATGAGCAGTTCTTC
J gene: TRBJ2-1
D gene: TRBD2
clone size: .
V gene: TRBV9

CDR3 protein: CASSLFEGETQYF
CDR3 DNA: TGTGCCAGCAGCCTCTTCGAGGGGGAGACCCAGTACTTC
J gene: TRBJ2-5
D gene: .
clone size: once
V gene: TRBV7-2

CDR3 protein: CASSMSIGDQETQYF
CDR3 DNA: TGTGCCAGTAGTATGTCGATCGGGGATCAAGAGACCCAGTACTTC
J gene: TRBJ2-5
D gene: .
clone size: .
V gene: TRBV19

CDR3 protein: CASSLQGNQPQHF
CDR3 DNA: TGTGCCAGCAGCTTACAGGGAAATCAGCCCCAGCATTTT
J gene: TRBJ1-5
D gene: .
clone size: few
V gene: TRBV7-9

CDR3 protein: CASSLGGGVPNQPQHF
CDR3 DNA: TGTGCCAGCAGCTTAGGAGGGGGAGTCCCGAATCAGCCCCAGCATTTT
J gene: TRBJ1-5
D gene: .
clone size: .
V gene: TRBV7-8

CDR3 protein: CASSFNYNERPQETQYF
CDR3 DNA: TGCGCCAGCAGCTTCAATTATAATGAGAGACCCCAAGAGACCCAGTACTTC
J gene: TRBJ2-5
D gene: .
clone size: .
V gene: TRBV5-1

CDR3 protein: CASSSTRQGYGYTF
CDR3 DNA: TGTGCCAGCAGTTCAACCAGACAGGGTTATGGCTACACCTTC
J gene: TRBJ1-2
D gene: TRBD1
clone size: many
V gene: TRBV28

CDR3 protein: CASSLRRETQYF
CDR3 DNA: TGTGCCAGCAGTCTTCGACGGGAGACCCAGTACTTC
J gene: TRBJ2-5
D gene: .
clone size: .
V gene: TRBV28

CDR3 protein: CASSETFADEQYF
CDR3 DNA: TGTGCCAGCAGTGAGACATTTGCGGACGAGCAGTACTTC
J gene: TRBJ2-7
D gene: .
clone size: few
V gene: TRBV6-1

CDR3 protein: CASSLGGTLQETQYF
CDR3 DNA: TGTGCCAGCAGCTTGGGAGGGACACTACAAGAGACCCAGTACTTC
J gene: TRBJ2-5
D gene: .
clone size: .
V gene: TRBV13

CDR3 protein: CASSFRGNQPQHF
CDR3 DNA: TGCGCCAGCAGCTTCAGGGGAAATCAGCCCCAGCATTTT
J gene: TRBJ1-5
D gene: .
clone size: .
V gene: TRBV5-1

CDR3 protein: CASRRTGVETQYF
CDR3 DNA: TGTGCCAGCAGACGGACAGGGGTGGAGACCCAGTACTTC
J gene: TRBJ2-5
D gene: TRBD1
clone size: .
V gene: TRBV6-5

CDR3 protein: CASSVVGRLGGELFF
CDR3 DNA: TGTGCCAGCAGCGTAGTCGGGAGGTTGGGCGGGGAGCTGTTTTTT
J gene: TRBJ2-2
D gene: TRBD2
clone size: .
V gene: TRBV9

CDR3 protein: CASTKWGELFF
CDR3 DNA: TGTGCCAGCACCAAATGGGGGGAGCTGTTTTTT
J gene: TRBJ2-2
D gene: .
clone size: .
V gene: TRBV28

CDR3 protein: CASSLAGGTGDSQPQHF
CDR3 DNA: TGTGCCAGCAGCTTAGCGGGAGGGACAGGGGACTCTCAGCCCCAGCATTTT
J gene: TRBJ1-5
D gene: TRBD1
clone size: .
V gene: TRBV7-6

CDR3 protein: CASSTTSGRGGHEQFF
CDR3 DNA: TGCGCCAGCAGCACGACTAGCGGGAGAGGTGGCCATGAGCAGTTCTTC
J gene: TRBJ2-1
D gene: TRBD2
clone size: .
V gene: TRBV5-1

CDR3 protein: CASSLQQGNYEQYF
CDR3 DNA: TGTGCCAGCAGTTTACAACAGGGGAACTACGAGCAGTACTTC
J gene: TRBJ2-7
D gene: TRBD1
clone size: .
V gene: TRBV28

CDR3 protein: CASSLLMGVDTEAFF
CDR3 DNA: TGTGCCAGCAGTTTACTGATGGGGGTAGACACTGAAGCTTTCTTT
J gene: TRBJ1-1
D gene: .
clone size: .
V gene: TRBV28

CDR3 protein: CASSRDRVEKLFF
CDR3 DNA: TGTGCCAGCAGTCGGGACAGGGTTGAAAAACTGTTTTTT
J gene: TRBJ1-4
D gene: TRBD1
clone size: .
V gene: TRBV14